Below, 23 T cell receptor beta chains from the same sample are listed, as sequenced in a study of T cell clonality in common variable immunodeficiency (dated by TCRdb to the mid-2010s). The paper as a whole reports these results and caveats: CVID TCRbeta sequences were reported to have fewer deletions and N-nucleotide insertions and to lack highly modified clones with 13 or more V deletions.

Their recognized antigens are unknown. Receptor amplification or capture employed the immunoSEQ multiplex PCR assay. TCRdb re-hosts the immuneACCESS table, in-frame sequences only. Its copies lack some clones; in the studies checked, an unresolved V gene accounts for under half of them, and the cause for the rest is not known. Here the sample lists roughly 32,000 clones, none seen once only. The ten largest account for around 30% of the sample. The sequenced sample consisted of peripheral blood mononuclear cells. These receptors all come from a human donor with common variable immunodeficiency.

Many counts were recorded for this clone. The read comes to an end 3 residues before the CDR3 does, leaving the germline J gene to fill in the end. The chain links TRBV6-2 or TRBV6-3 to TRBJ2-7, with a possible D match to TRBD2 (5 bases). V dropped 6 bases and J dropped 4 bases, with 19 bases sitting between them. Germline CDR1 is MNHEY and CDR2 is SVGEGT. The CDR3 runs 15 residues. The CDR3 bases that were read are TGTGCCAGCAGCGACTGGGCGGGCAGGCATTACGAG. Translation gives CASSDWAGRHYE. The whole CDR3 protein reads CASSDWAGRHYEQYF.

This clone showed up many times. Read data end 3 residues before the CDR3 end; the end is taken from the germline J gene. This rearrangement joins TRBV30 to TRBJ1-2, with TRBD1 identical over 7 bases. The CDR3 has 15 residues. The V gene's germline CDR1 is GTSNPN and CDR2 SVGIG (reference sequence). With V trimmed by 1 base and J by 6 bases, 11 bases remained unmatched. The CDR3 DNA, read in part, is TGTGCCTGGAGTGGCGGGGCCCACAGGGGAGATGGC. Protein sequence: CAWSGGAHRGDG. The whole CDR3 sequence reads CAWSGGAHRGDGYTF.

A remark on this clone: The read comes to an end 3 residues before the CDR3 does, leaving the germline J gene to fill in the end. This chain links TRBV6-1 with TRBJ2-5; perhaps TRBD2 as D (7 bases). V was trimmed by 2 bases and J by 0 bases, leaving 19 bases between them. Germline V gives CDR1 MNHNS, CDR2 SASEGT. This CDR3 has 18 amino acids. CDR3 sequence: CASSEYNAGAGDQETQYF. The covered CDR3 bases are TGTGCCAGCAGTGAATACAACGCGGGGGCAGGGGACCAAGAGACC.

Notes on this clone: Read coverage stops 3 residues before the CDR3 terminus; the germline J gene supplies the remainder. The chain combines TRBV19 with TRBJ2-5; the match to TRBD2 covers 7 bases. This CDR3 has 15 residues. Trimming took 7 bases from V and 1 from J; bases not matched to a gene: 9. Germline V gene data show CDR1 as LNHDA and CDR2 as SQIVND (reference sequence). CDR3 region: CASMGVASGQETQYF. The CDR3 bases that were read are TGTGCCAGTATGGGGGTGGCTAGCGGCCAAGAGACC.

This clone was picked up a small number of times. The read ends 3 residues before the CDR3 terminus; that terminus is restored from the germline J gene. The chain couples TRBV6-2 or TRBV6-3 to TRBJ2-5, with 12 bases that match TRBD2. Germline V lookup: CDR1 MNHEY, CDR2 SVGEGT. This CDR3 has 16 amino acids. V shed 10 bases and J 1 base; nucleotides not matched to a gene: 10. This CDR3 is CATRLAGDGGQETQYF. CDR3 DNA, as far as it was read: TGTGCCACCAGACTAGCGGGAGATGGGGGCCAAGAGACC.

This clone has a handful of counts. The read falls 3 residues short of the CDR3 end, and the missing part is taken from the germline J gene. V and J are TRBV20-1 and TRBJ2-7; the D gene is possibly TRBD2 (5 bases). The CDR3 is made up of 13 amino acids. The germline CDR1 and CDR2 sequences are DFQATT and SNEGSKA (reference sequence). Deletions cut 2 bases from V and 1 base from J, with 9 bases between. The CDR3 reads CSARKRRSYEQYF. The DNA read from the CDR3 is TGCAGTGCTAGAAAGCGGAGATCCTACGAG.

The table lists this clone with many counts. Sequencing ends 3 residues short of the CDR3 end; the germline J gene provides the rest. This chain joins TRBV5-1 and TRBJ2-1; 12 nucleotides line up with TRBD2. CDR1 is SGHRS and CDR2 is YFSETQ in the germline V gene. CDR3 length: 15 amino acids. V lost 3 bases and J lost 8; bases outside the gene matches: 6. CDR3 amino acids: CASSWTLAGGDEQFF. The CDR3 DNA, read in part, is TGCGCCAGCAGCTGGACACTAGCGGGAGGAGATGAG. The entire variable domain, with the rest obtained from reference TRBV5-1 and TRBJ2-1, is as follows: KAGVTQTPRYLIKTRGQQVTLSCSPISGHRSVSWYQQTPGQGLQFLFEYFSETQRNKGNFPGRFSGRQFSNSRSEMNVSTLELGDSALYLCASSWTLAGGDEQFFGPGTRLTVL.

This clone has ten or more counts. The read ends 3 residues before the CDR3 terminus; that terminus is restored from the germline J gene. The genes are TRBV7-3 and TRBJ2-5; 14 bases map to TRBD2. The ends lost 3 bases at V and 4 bases at J; junction bases unmatched: 7. Germline-derived CDR1 and CDR2 are SGHTA and FQGTGA. The CDR3 sequence is 17 residues long. The CDR3 sequence is CASSLGLGTSGRETQYF. CDR3 DNA, as far as it was read: TGTGCCAGCAGCTTGGGCCTTGGGACTAGCGGGAGAGAGACC. The complete variable domain, with remaining parts taken from reference TRBV7-3 and TRBJ2-5, reads GAGVSQTPSNKVTEKGKYVELRCDPISGHTALYWYRQSLGQGPEFLIYFQGTGAADDSGLPNDRFFAVRPEGSVSTLKIQRTERGDSAVYLCASSLGLGTSGRETQYFGPGTRLLVL.

This clone was seen repeatedly, ten times or more. The CDR3 end falls 3 residues outside the read, so it is completed with the germline J gene. The chain combines TRBV19 with TRBJ1-2; possible D gene TRBD1, 5 bases. Germline values: CDR1 LNHDA, CDR2 SQIVND (reference sequence). The V end lost 6 bases, the J end lost 2 bases, and 10 bases lay between the germline ends. The CDR3 has 13 residues. The chain's CDR3 is CASRTRENYGYTF. The sequenced CDR3 bases are TGTGCCAGTAGAACCAGGGAAAACTATGGC.

This clone showed up just a few times. The sequenced fragment ends 3 residues before the CDR3 boundary, so the rest is inferred from the germline J gene. The V and J genes are TRBV18 and TRBJ2-3, with TRBD2 as a possible D gene (5 bases). V lost 3 bases, J lost 1 base, and 8 bases lay in between. Germline CDR1 is KGHSH and CDR2 is LQKENI. The CDR3 contains 14 residues. CDR3: CASSPLRGTDTQYF. The sequenced part of the CDR3 DNA is TGTGCCAGCTCACCCTTGCGGGGCACAGATACG. Full variable domain (rest looked up from reference TRBV18 and TRBJ2-3): NAGVMQNPRHLVRRRGQEARLRCSPMKGHSHVYWYRQLPEEGLKFMVYLQKENIIDESGMPKERFSAEFPKEGPSILRIQQVVRGDSAAYFCASSPLRGTDTQYFGPGTRLTVL.

A word on this clone: The read falls 3 residues short of the CDR3 end, and the missing part is taken from the germline J gene. The J gene is TRBJ2-7, the V gene TRBV30; 12 nucleotides align to TRBD2. Losses at the gene ends were 2 bases for V and 4 bases for J; bases not matched to a gene: 12. This CDR3 is 17 amino acids long. The germline V gene encodes CDR1 GTSNPN and CDR2 SVGIG (reference sequence). The part of the CDR3 DNA that was read is TGTGCCTGGAGTTTGTTAGGACTAGCGGGAAACTCGTACGAG. Its translation: CAWSLLGLAGNSYE. The whole CDR3 is CAWSLLGLAGNSYEQYF.

At least ten counts were recorded for this clone. The CDR3 is CAIRSDGGTGPYEQYF. CDR3 DNA, as far as it was read: TGTGCCATCAGGTCGGATGGGGGGACAGGGCCCTACGAG. J is TRBJ2-7 and V is TRBV10-3; TRBD1 matches at 9 bases. Read coverage stops 3 residues before the CDR3 terminus; the germline J gene supplies the remainder. Germline V gene lookup returns CDR1 ENHRY and CDR2 SYGVKD. The CDR3 length is 16 residues. V shed 6 bases and J 2 bases; nucleotides not matched to a gene: 11.

Many counts were recorded for this clone. With the read ending 3 residues before the CDR3 end, the germline J gene is used to fill in that end. The V call is TRBV18, the J call TRBJ1-5, with a weak D call TRBD1 (5 bases). Germline V gene lookup returns CDR1 KGHSH and CDR2 LQKENI. Trimming shortened V by 5 bases and J by 2 bases, and 19 bases separated the two germline ends. The CDR3 loop spans 17 amino acids. CDR3 residues: CASSASRVSGRNQPQHF. Partial CDR3 DNA: TGTGCCAGCTCAGCGAGCAGGGTTTCGGGCCGCAATCAGCCC. The full variable domain, with the rest looked up from reference TRBV18 and TRBJ1-5, is NAGVMQNPRHLVRRRGQEARLRCSPMKGHSHVYWYRQLPEEGLKFMVYLQKENIIDESGMPKERFSAEFPKEGPSILRIQQVVRGDSAAYFCASSASRVSGRNQPQHFGDGTRLSIL.

With respect to this clone: The read finishes 3 residues shy of the CDR3 end, and the germline J gene is used to complete it. The chain couples TRBV18 to TRBJ2-7; no clear D gene. Germline CDR1 is KGHSH and CDR2 is LQKENI. V lost 1 base and J lost 3, with 7 bases in between. The CDR3 contains 13 residues. The CDR3 sequence: CASSPRASYEQYF. The DNA read from the CDR3 is TGTGCCAGCTCACCACGGGCCAGCTACGAG.

This clone has more than one count but fewer than ten. The CDR3 end falls 3 residues outside the read, so it is completed with the germline J gene. The chain is built from TRBV7-8 and TRBJ2-3; 9 positions match TRBD1. After removal of 3 bases from V and 3 bases from J, the junction contained 4 bases not matched to a gene. This CDR3 is built from 15 residues. The V gene's germline CDR1 is SGHVS and CDR2 FQNEAQ. This chain's CDR3 is CASSLGQGVTDTQYF. Partial CDR3 DNA: TGTGCCAGCAGCTTGGGACAGGGTGTAACAGATACG.

This clone was counted only a few times. Sequencing ends 3 residues short of the CDR3 end; the germline J gene provides the rest. The rearrangement links TRBV20-1 to TRBJ2-7; 14 bases agree with TRBD2. The V gene end was trimmed by 3 bases and the J gene end by 2 bases; junction bases not matched to a gene: 3. This CDR3 is 15 amino acids long. Germline-derived CDR1 and CDR2 are DFQATT and SNEGSKA (reference sequence). The DNA read from the CDR3 is TGCAGTGCTAGGGGGACTAGCGGGAGCCCCTACGAG. The encoded protein is CSARGTSGSPYE. The complete CDR3 sequence is CSARGTSGSPYEQYF.

This clone was detected only a few times. Partial CDR3 DNA: TGTGCCAGCAGCTTGGGGAGCGGGAGGAACGAG. Residues: CASSLGSGRNE. The full CDR3 sequence reads CASSLGSGRNEQYF. The V gene is TRBV5-6, the J gene TRBJ2-7; 9 bases are a match to TRBD2. Read sequence stops 3 residues before the CDR3 end, and the germline J gene provides the missing end. The CDR3 sequence is 14 residues long. Trimming cost V 0 bases and J 5 bases; bases outside gene matches: 3. Germline CDR1 SGHDT, CDR2 YYEEEE.

As for this clone: From the germline J gene comes the end of the CDR3, since the read stops 3 residues before it. The chain links TRBV2 to TRBJ1-6; 8 nucleotides line up with TRBD1. Germline CDR1 is SNHLY and CDR2 is FYNNEI. V lost 4 bases to trimming and J lost 8 bases; unmatched junction nucleotides: 4. This CDR3 is 14 amino acids long. This CDR3 reads CASSVGQVYSPLHF. The sequenced CDR3 bases are TGTGCCAGCAGTGTGGGACAGGTCTATTCACCC.

In the case of this clone: The CDR3 end is not reached by the read, which stops 3 residues before it; the germline J gene fills it in. The chain uses TRBV2 and TRBJ2-7, with D tentatively TRBD2 (6 bases). V was pared by 5 bases and J by 2 bases, with 16 bases between. Germline V gives CDR1 SNHLY, CDR2 FYNNEI. This CDR3 is 15 amino acids long. CDR3 protein: CASSSGLPGAYEQYF. The DNA read from the CDR3 is TGTGCCAGCAGTTCGGGACTCCCGGGAGCCTACGAG.

In the case of this clone: The read gets to within 3 residues of the CDR3 end, and the germline J gene fills in the rest. The chain employs TRBV2 and TRBJ1-3, with TRBD1 matching 7 bases. V shed 5 bases, J shed 2 bases, and the junction held 6 bases outside the gene matches. CDR1 is SNHLY and CDR2 is FYNNEI in the germline V gene. The CDR3 is made up of 15 amino acids. The sequenced part of the CDR3 DNA is TGTGCCAGCAGTACAGGGGACCTCGCTGGAAACACC. Protein: CASSTGDLAGNT. The CDR3 in full is CASSTGDLAGNTIYF. Full variable domain (outside the CDR3, taken from reference TRBV2 and TRBJ1-3): EPEVTQTPSHQVTQMGQEVILRCVPISNHLYFYWYRQILGQKVEFLVSFYNNEISEKSEIFDDQFSVERPDGSNFTLKIRSTKLEDSAMYFCASSTGDLAGNTIYFGEGSWLTVV.

This clone was picked up a small number of times. Coverage ceases 3 residues before the CDR3 finishes, and the germline J gene fills in the end. The chain links TRBV5-1 to TRBJ2-5, with a possible D match to TRBD2 (6 bases). Germline CDR1 is SGHRS and CDR2 is YFSETQ. There are 14 residues in the CDR3. V dropped 4 bases and J dropped 5 bases, with 15 bases sitting between them. The part of the CDR3 DNA that was read is TGCGCCAGCAGCCACGGGGGAAAGACGGAGACC. Its translation is CASSHGGKTET. From start to end, the CDR3 is CASSHGGKTETQYF.

This clone was counted between two and nine times. The read falls 3 residues short of the CDR3 end, and the missing part is taken from the germline J gene. This sequence joins TRBV5-1 and TRBJ1-2; D might be TRBD1 (5 bases). This CDR3 region has 18 residues. The germline CDR1 and CDR2 sequences are SGHRS and YFSETQ. Between the trimmed V and J ends, which lost 5 bases and 7 bases, there was a span of 30 bases. The CDR3 is CASSSGRGAGFLSAGYTF. The part of the CDR3 DNA that was read is TGCGCCAGCAGTTCGGGCCGAGGGGCAGGGTTCCTATCTGCTGGC.

In this sample, this clone turned up a few times. The read ends 3 residues shy of where the CDR3 ends; the end is completed using the germline J gene. The genes are TRBV7-9 and TRBJ2-1; the match to TRBD2 covers 7 bases. The CDR3 loop spans 15 amino acids. The V gene's germline CDR1 is SEHNR and CDR2 FQNEAQ (reference sequence). V trimming: 4 bases; J trimming: 5 bases; junction bases outside the gene matches: 8. CDR3 sequence: CASSSGKRGNNEQFF. The covered CDR3 bases are TGTGCCAGCAGCTCCGGGAAGCGGGGTAACAATGAG.